The rows below give T cell receptor beta chains drawn from one sample of a study of blood T cell repertoires in COVID-19. Some clones are missing from TCRdb's copy, which holds only in-frame ones; the method was immunoSEQ multiplex PCR. This table holds roughly 110,000 clones, 70% to 90% found once. Sequenced sample: peripheral blood. The receptors shown here come from a man aged 35 to 55 with acute or convalescent COVID-19. Each CDR3 is given with its conserved first and last residue. The D gene is left open where the match is weak. The size entry is marked missing in some rows and otherwise reads once, few, many or a size class.

>-|TRBV4-3|TRBJ2-1|-
TGCGCCAGCAGCCAAGATCCCACAGGGAGCTCCTACAATGAGCAGTTCTTC
CASSQDPTGSSYNEQFF
>TRBD1|TRBV7-6|TRBJ1-1|-
TGTGCCAGCAGCTTAGGGACGCAGGGGGTGGTCACTGAAGCTTTCTTT
CASSLGTQGVVTEAFF
>-|TRBV4-2|TRBJ1-3|-
TGTGCCAGCAGCCTATCAGGGACAACAGCTGGAAACACCATATATTTT
CASSLSGTTAGNTIYF
>-|TRBV18|TRBJ1-3|-
TGTGCCAGCTCACCTTGGGGAGCCTCTGGAAACACCATATATTTT
CASSPWGASGNTIYF
>-|TRBV20-1|TRBJ2-7|-
TGCAGTGCTAGTAGGGGGGGGCTATCCCACGAGCAGTACTTC
CSASRGGLSHEQYF
>-|TRBV20-1|TRBJ1-1|-
TGCAGTGCTAGTCGCCAGACTGAAGCTTTCTTT
CSASRQTEAFF
>-|TRBV21-1|TRBJ2-2|-
TGTGCCAGCAGCAAAACCCCGGGAGGTAGCACCGGGGAGCTGTTTTTT
CASSKTPGGSTGELFF
>TRBD2|TRBV10-3|TRBJ2-5|-
TGTGCCATCAGTGAGAGTAGAGTAGCGGGGGCCCAAGAGACCCAGTACTTC
CAISESRVAGAQETQYF
>-|TRBV2|TRBJ1-3|-
TGTGCCAGCAGTTCAACAGGGATCTCTGGAAACACCATATATTTT
CASSSTGISGNTIYF
>TRBD2|TRBV7-2|TRBJ2-5|-
TGTGCCAGCAGCTCAAGTTCCGGACTAGCCATGAAGACCCAGTACTTC
CASSSSSGLAMKTQYF
>-|TRBV6-1|TRBJ2-3|-
TGTGCCAGCAGTGAAAGGTCATGGGTAGGGACTTCCACAGATACGCAGTATTTT
CASSERSWVGTSTDTQYF
>TRBD2|TRBV5-1|TRBJ2-1|-
TGCGCCAGCAGCTTGGGGGGGACTACCGTCAATGAGCAGTTCTTC
CASSLGGTTVNEQFF
>TRBD1|TRBV29-1|TRBJ2-7|-
TGCAGCGTGGGACAGGGTGGAGACTACGAGCAGTACTTC
CSVGQGGDYEQYF
>-|TRBV7-2|TRBJ1-2|-
TGTGCCAGCTCCGCGGGAATGCGCTATGGCTACACCTTC
CASSAGMRYGYTF
>TRBD1|TRBV27|TRBJ1-2|-
TGTGCCAGCAGTTTTAAATATGGGACAGGGTTATACACCTTC
CASSFKYGTGLYTF
>TRBD2|TRBV24-1|TRBJ2-3|-
TGTGCCACCAGTGATTCAGGCGGGGGGTCCACAGATACGCAGTATTTT
CATSDSGGGSTDTQYF
>TRBD2|TRBV6-1|TRBJ2-3|-
TGTGCCAGCAGTGAAGGAGCGGGGGGATTGACAGATACGCAGTATTTT
CASSEGAGGLTDTQYF
>TRBD1|TRBV6-1|TRBJ1-5|-
TGTGCCAGCAGTGAAGCGAGGAGGGGGCTAAATCAGCCCCAGCATTTT
CASSEARRGLNQPQHF
>-|TRBV19|TRBJ1-1|few
TGTGCCAGTAGTATCAGTGGGACAAACACTGAAGCTTTCTTT
CASSISGTNTEAFF
>TRBD1|TRBV4-2|TRBJ2-7|-
TGTGCCAGCAGCCAAGGGACAGGGGGTTTCGACGAGCAGTACTTC
CASSQGTGGFDEQYF
>-|TRBV9|TRBJ2-2|once
TGTGCCAGCAGCGTCCAAGGGGAGGTCGGGGAGCTGTTTTTT
CASSVQGEVGELFF
>TRBD2|TRBV30|TRBJ2-3|-
TGTGCCTGGACAGAGGGACTAGCGGAAGATACGCAGTATTTT
CAWTEGLAEDTQYF
>TRBD1|TRBV30|TRBJ2-2|-
TGTGCCTGGAGTCTAACAGGGGTTGACGGGGAGCTGTTTTTT
CAWSLTGVDGELFF
>-|TRBV6-1|TRBJ2-7|-
TGTGCCAGCAGTGAATCTACAGGGTTCTCCTACGAGCAGTACTTC
CASSESTGFSYEQYF
>-|TRBV23-1|TRBJ1-6|-
TGCGCCAGCATGGAGTCACCCCTCCACTTT
CASMESPLHF
>-|TRBV29-1|TRBJ1-1|once
TGCAGCGTTGAGCAGGGAATAAACACTGAAGCTTTCTTT
CSVEQGINTEAFF
>TRBD1|TRBV7-9|TRBJ2-1|-
TGTGCCAGCAGCTTAGTGGGACAGGGATCTGAGCAGTTCTTC
CASSLVGQGSEQFF
>-|TRBV29-1|TRBJ1-4|-
TGCAGCGTGGGGGGGGCTGAAAAACTGTTTTTT
CSVGGAEKLFF
>TRBD1|TRBV30|TRBJ1-1|-
TGTGCCTTAGACAGGGCTATAGTAGCTGAAGCTTTCTTT
CALDRAIVAEAFF
>TRBD2|TRBV10-3|TRBJ2-5|-
TGTGCCATCAGTGACCCTCTAGCGGGGGGGCTTCAAGAGACCCAGTACTTC
CAISDPLAGGLQETQYF